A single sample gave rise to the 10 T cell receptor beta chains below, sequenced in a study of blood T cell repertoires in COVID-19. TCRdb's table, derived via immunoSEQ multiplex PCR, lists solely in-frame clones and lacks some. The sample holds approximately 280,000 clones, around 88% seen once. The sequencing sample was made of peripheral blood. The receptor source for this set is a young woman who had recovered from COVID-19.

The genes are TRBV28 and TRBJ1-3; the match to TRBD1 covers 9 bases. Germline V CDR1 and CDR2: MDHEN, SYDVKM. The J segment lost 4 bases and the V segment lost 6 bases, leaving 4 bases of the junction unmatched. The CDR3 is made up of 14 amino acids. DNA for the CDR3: TGTGCCAGCAGAGGGACAGGGACGGGAAACACCATATATTTT. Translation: CASRGTGTGNTIYF.

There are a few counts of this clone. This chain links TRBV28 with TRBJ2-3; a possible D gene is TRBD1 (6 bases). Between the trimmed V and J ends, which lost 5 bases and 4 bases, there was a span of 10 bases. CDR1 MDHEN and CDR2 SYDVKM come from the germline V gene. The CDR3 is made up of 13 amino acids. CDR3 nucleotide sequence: TGTGCCAGCAGTAGGGGGAGAGCAGATACGCAGTATTTT. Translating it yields CASSRGRADTQYF. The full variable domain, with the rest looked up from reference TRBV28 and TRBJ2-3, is DVKVTQSSRYLVKRTGEKVFLECVQDMDHENMFWYRQDPGLGLRLIYFSYDVKMKEKGDIPEGYSVSREKKERFSLILESASTNQTSMYLCASSRGRADTQYFGPGTRLTVL.

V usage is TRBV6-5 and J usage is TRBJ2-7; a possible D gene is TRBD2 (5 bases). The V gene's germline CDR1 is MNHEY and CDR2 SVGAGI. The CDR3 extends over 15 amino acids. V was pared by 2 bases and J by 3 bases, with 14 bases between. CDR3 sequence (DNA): TGTGCCAGCAGTTACAGCACCACCGGGGACTACGAGCAGTACTTC. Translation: CASSYSTTGDYEQYF.

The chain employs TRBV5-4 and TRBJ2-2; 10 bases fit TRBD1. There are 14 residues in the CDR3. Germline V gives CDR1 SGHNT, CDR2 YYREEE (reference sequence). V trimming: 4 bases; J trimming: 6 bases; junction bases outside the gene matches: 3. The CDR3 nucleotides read TGTGCCAGCAGCCTGGACAGGGGGTCCGGGGAGCTGTTTTTT. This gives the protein CASSLDRGSGELFF.

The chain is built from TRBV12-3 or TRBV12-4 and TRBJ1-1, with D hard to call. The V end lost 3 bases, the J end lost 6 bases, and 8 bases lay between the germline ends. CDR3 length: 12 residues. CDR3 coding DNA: TGTGCCAGCAGTTTGCGGAGGCCTGAAGCTTTCTTT. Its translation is CASSLRRPEAFF.

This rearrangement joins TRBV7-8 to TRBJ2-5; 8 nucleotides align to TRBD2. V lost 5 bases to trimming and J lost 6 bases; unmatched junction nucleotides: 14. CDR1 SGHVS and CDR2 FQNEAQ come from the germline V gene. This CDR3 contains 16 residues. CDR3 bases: TGTGCCAGCAGCCCCTTTAGCGGGGAACAATCCCAGACCCAGTACTTC. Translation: CASSPFSGEQSQTQYF. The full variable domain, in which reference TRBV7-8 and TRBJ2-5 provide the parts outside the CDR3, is GAGVSQSPRYKVAKRGQDVALRCDPISGHVSLFWYQQALGQGPEFLTYFQNEAQLDKSGLPSDRFFAERPEGSVSTLKIQRTQQEDSAVYLCASSPFSGEQSQTQYFGPGTRLLVL.

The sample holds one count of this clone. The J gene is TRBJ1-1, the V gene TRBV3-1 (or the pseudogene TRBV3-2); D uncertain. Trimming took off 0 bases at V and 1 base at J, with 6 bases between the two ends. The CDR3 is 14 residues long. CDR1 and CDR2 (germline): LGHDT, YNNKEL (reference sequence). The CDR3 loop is CASSQEAGNTEAFF. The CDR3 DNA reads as TGTGCCAGCAGCCAAGAGGCGGGGAACACTGAAGCTTTCTTT.

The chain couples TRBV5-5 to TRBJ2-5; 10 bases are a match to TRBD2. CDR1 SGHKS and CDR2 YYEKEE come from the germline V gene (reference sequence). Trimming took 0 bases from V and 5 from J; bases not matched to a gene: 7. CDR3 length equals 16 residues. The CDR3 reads CASSLDVAGGGETQYF. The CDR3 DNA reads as TGTGCCAGCAGCTTGGATGTAGCGGGGGGCGGGGAGACCCAGTACTTC.

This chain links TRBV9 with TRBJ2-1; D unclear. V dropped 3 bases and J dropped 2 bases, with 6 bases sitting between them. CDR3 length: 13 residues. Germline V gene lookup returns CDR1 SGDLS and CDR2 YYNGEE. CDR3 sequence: CASSANPYNEQFF. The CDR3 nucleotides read TGTGCCAGCAGCGCCAATCCCTACAATGAGCAGTTCTTC.

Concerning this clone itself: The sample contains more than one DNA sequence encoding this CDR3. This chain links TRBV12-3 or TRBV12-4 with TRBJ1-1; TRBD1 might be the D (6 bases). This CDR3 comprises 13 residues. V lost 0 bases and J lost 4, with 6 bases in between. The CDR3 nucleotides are TGTGCCAGCAGTTTAGCAGGGGGCACTGAAGCTTTCTTT. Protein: CASSLAGGTEAFF.